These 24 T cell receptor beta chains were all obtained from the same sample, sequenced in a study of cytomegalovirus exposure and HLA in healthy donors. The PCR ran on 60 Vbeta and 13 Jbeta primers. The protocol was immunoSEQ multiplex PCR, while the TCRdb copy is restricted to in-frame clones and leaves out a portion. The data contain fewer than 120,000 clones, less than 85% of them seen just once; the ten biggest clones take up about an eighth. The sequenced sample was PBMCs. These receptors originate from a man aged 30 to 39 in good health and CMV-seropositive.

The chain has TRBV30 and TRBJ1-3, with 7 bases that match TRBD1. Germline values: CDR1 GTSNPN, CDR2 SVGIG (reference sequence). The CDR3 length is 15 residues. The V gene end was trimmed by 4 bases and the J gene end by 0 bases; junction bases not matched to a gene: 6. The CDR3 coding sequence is TGTGCCTGGACTCGGGACAGCTACTCTGGAAACACCATATATTTT. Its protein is CAWTRDSYSGNTIYF.

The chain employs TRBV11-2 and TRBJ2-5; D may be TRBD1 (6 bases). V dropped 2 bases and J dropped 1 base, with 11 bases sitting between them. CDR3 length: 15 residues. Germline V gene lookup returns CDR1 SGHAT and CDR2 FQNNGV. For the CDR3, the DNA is TGTGCCAGCAGCTTACTAGGACAGAGCCAAGAGACCCAGTACTTC. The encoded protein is CASSLLGQSQETQYF.

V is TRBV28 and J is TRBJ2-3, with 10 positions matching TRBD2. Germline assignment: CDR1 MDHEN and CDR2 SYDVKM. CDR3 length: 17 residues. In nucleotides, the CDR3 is TGTGACCAGCCCAGGACAGTGGGGACTAGCGGCACAGATACGCAGTATTTT. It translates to CDQPRTVGTSGTDTQYF. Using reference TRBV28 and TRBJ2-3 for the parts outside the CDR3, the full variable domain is DVKVTQSSRYLVKRTGEKVFLECVQDMDHENMFWYRQDPGLGLRLIYFSYDVKMKEKGDIPEGYSVSREKKERFSLILESASTNQTSMYLCDQPRTVGTSGTDTQYFGPGTRLTVL.

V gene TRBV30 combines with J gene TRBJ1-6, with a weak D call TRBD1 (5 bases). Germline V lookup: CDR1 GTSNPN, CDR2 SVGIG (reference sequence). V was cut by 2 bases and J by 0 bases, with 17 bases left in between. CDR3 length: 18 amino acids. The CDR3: CAWSSRGSLSSYNSPLHF. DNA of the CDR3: TGTGCCTGGAGTTCTAGGGGAAGTTTAAGCTCCTATAATTCACCCCTCCACTTT.

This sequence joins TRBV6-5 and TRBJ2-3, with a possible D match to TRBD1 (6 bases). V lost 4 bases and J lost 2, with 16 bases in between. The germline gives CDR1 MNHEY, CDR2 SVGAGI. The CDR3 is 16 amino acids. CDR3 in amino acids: CASSCSGGQPTDTQYF. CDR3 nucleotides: TGTGCCAGCAGTTGCTCAGGAGGACAGCCCACAGATACGCAGTATTTT.

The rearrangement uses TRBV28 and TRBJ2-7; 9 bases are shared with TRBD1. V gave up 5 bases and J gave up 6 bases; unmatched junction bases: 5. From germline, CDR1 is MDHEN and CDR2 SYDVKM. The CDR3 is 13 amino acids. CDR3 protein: CASSGDRESEQYF. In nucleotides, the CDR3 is TGTGCCAGCAGTGGGGACAGGGAAAGCGAGCAGTACTTC.

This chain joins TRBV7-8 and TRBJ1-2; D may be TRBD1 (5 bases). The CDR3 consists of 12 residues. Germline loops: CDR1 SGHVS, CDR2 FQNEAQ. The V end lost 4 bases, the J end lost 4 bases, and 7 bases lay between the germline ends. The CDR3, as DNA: TGTGCCAGCAGCTCAGGGTCCTATGGCTACACCTTC. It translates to CASSSGSYGYTF.

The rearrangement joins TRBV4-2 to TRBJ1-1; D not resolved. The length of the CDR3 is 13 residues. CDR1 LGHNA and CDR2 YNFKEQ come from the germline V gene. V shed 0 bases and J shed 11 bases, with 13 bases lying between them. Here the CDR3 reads CASSQDLLSRAFF. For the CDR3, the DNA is TGTGCCAGCAGCCAAGATCTACTGAGCAGGGCTTTCTTT.

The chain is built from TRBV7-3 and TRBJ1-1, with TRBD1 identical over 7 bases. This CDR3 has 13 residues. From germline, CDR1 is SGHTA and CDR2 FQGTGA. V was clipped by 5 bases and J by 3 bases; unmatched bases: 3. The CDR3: CASSPDRDTEAFF. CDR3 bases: TGTGCCAGCAGCCCTGACAGGGACACTGAAGCTTTCTTT.

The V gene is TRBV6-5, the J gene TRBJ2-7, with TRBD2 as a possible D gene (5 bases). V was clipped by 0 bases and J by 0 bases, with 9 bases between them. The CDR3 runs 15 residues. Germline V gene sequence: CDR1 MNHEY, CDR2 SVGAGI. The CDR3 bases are TGTGCCAGCAGTTACTCGTTGGCGGGCTCCTACGAGCAGTACTTC. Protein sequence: CASSYSLAGSYEQYF.

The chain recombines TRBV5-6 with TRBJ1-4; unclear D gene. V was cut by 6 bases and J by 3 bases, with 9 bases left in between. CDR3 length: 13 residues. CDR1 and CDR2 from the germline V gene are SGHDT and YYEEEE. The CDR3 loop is CASMLLANEKLFF. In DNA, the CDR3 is TGTGCCAGCATGCTTCTAGCTAATGAAAAACTGTTTTTT.

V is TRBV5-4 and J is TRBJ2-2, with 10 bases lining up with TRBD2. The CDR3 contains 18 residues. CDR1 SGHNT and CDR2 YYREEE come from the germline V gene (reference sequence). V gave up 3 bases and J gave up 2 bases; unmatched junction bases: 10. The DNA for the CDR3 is TGTGCCAGCAGCTCCCCGGTGGGACTAGCGCAAAACACCGGGGAGCTGTTTTTT. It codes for CASSSPVGLAQNTGELFF.

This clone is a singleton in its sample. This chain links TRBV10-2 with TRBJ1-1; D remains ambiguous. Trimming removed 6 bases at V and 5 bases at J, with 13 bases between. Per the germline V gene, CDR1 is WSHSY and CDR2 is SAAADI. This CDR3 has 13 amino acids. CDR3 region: CASSTSTLTEAFF. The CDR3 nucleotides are TGCGCCAGCAGCACTTCAACCCTGACTGAAGCTTTCTTT.

The CDR3 region is CASSGGSGEYNEQFF. For the CDR3, the DNA is TGTGCCAGCAGTGGGGGGAGCGGGGAGTACAATGAGCAGTTCTTC. The genes are TRBV2 and TRBJ2-1; TRBD2 agrees at 7 bases. V trimming: 4 bases; J trimming: 4 bases; junction bases outside the gene matches: 7. Germline V gene sequence: CDR1 SNHLY, CDR2 FYNNEI. CDR3 length: 15 residues.

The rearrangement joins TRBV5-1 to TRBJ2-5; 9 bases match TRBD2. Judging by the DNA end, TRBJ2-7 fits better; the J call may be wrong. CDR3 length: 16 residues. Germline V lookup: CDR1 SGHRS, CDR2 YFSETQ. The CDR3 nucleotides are TGCGCCAGCAGCTTGCGTAGCGGGGGCCAAGTCTACGAGCAGTACTTC. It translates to CASSLRSGGQVYEQYF.

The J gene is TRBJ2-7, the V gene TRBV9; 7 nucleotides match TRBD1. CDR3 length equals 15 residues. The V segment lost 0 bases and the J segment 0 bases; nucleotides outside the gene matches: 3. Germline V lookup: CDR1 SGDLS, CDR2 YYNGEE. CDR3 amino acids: CASSVGSGGSYEQYF. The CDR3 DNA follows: TGTGCCAGCAGCGTAGGTTCAGGGGGCTCCTACGAGCAGTACTTC.

The CDR3 loop is CASSSGGSYEQYF. Here the CDR3 DNA reads TGTGCCAGCAGTTCCGGGGGCTCCTACGAGCAGTACTTC. The chain combines TRBV27 with TRBJ2-7, with D tentatively TRBD2 (6 bases). The CDR3 sequence is 13 residues long. Trimming stripped 4 bases from V and 0 bases from J, with 7 bases between. The germline gives CDR1 MNHEY, CDR2 SMNVEV (reference sequence).

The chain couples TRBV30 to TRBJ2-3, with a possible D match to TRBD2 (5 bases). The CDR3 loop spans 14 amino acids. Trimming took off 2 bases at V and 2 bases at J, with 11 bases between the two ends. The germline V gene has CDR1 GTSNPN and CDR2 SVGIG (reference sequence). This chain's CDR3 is CAWSPGLDTDTQYF. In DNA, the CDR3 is TGTGCCTGGAGTCCCGGACTCGACACAGATACGCAGTATTTT.

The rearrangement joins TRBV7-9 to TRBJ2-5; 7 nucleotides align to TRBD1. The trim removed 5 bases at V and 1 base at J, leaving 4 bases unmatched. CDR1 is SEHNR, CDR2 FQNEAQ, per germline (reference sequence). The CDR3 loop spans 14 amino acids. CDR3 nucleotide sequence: TGTGCCAGCAGCCCGGGACAGCTCCAAGAGACCCAGTACTTC. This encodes CASSPGQLQETQYF.

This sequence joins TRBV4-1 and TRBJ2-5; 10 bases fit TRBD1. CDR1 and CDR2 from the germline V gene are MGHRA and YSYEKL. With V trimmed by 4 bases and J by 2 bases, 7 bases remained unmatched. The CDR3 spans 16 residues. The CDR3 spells CASSRGGQGPQETQYF. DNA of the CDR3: TGCGCCAGCAGCCGAGGGGGACAGGGGCCTCAAGAGACCCAGTACTTC.

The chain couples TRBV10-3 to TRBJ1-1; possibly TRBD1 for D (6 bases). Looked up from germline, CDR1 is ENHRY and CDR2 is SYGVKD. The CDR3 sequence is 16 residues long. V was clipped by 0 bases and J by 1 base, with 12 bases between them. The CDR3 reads CAISESVGQSNTEAFF. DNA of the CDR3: TGTGCCATCAGTGAGTCCGTTGGACAGTCGAACACTGAAGCTTTCTTT.

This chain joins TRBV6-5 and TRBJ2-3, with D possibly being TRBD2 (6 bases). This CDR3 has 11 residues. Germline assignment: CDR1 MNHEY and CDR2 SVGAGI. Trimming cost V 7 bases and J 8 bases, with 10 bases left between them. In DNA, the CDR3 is TGTGCCAGCATCCACGGGGGTACGCAGTATTTT. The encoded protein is CASIHGGTQYF.

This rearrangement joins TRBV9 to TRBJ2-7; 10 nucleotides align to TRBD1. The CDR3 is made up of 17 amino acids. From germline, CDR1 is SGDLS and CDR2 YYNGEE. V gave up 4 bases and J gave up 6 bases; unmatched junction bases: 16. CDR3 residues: CASSSPMGQGLEGEQYF. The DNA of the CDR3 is TGTGCCAGCAGCTCCCCGATGGGACAGGGGCTTGAGGGCGAGCAGTACTTC.

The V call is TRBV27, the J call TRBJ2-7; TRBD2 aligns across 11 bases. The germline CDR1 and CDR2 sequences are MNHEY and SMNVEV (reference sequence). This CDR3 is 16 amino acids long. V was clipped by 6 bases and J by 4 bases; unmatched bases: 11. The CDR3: CASRLGGTSGFYEQYF. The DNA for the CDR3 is TGTGCCAGCAGGTTAGGGGGGACTAGCGGATTTTACGAGCAGTACTTC.